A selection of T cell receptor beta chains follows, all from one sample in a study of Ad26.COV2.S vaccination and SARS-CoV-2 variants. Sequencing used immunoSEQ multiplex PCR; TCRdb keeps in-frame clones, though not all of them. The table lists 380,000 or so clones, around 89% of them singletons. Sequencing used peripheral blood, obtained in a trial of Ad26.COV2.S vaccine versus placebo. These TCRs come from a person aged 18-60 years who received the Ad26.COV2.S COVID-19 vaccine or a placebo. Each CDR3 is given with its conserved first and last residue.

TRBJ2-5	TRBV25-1	CASNPGQGKETQYF
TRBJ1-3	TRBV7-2	CASSYRTAISGNTIYF
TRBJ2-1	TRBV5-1	CASRRGLADYNEQFF
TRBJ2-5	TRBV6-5	CASSRQETQYF
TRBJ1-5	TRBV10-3	CAISARDTGQPQHF
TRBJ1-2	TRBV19	CASSEPGGYTF
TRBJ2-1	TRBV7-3	CASSNTGGTYNEQFF
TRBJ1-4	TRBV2	CASSGRGEKLFF
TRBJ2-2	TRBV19	CASSSSGELFF
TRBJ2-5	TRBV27	CASSLGGGETQYF
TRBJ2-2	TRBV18	CASSPRQKTGELFF
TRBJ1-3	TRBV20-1	CSASLTRSSGNTIYF
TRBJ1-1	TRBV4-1	CASSPQVGLTTEAFF